This is a list of T cell receptor beta chains from one sample in a study of blood T cell repertoires in COVID-19. Data came from immunoSEQ multiplex PCR; TCRdb stores just in-frame clones and leaves some out. In the table there are 200,000 to 300,000 clones, roughly 88% of which are singletons. Sequenced material: peripheral blood. Receptors originate from a man between 35 and 55 years old who had recovered from COVID-19. The CDR3 runs from the conserved cysteine through the conserved F or W. A D gene is named only where the DNA matches it firmly. Clone size is not always given. Where it is, it says once, few, many or a class for expanded clones.

d_call	v_call	j_call	clone_size	cdr3_aa	cdr3_nt
NA	TRBV9	TRBJ1-1	NA	CASSPDRDEAFF	TGTGCCAGCAGCCCGGACAGAGATGAAGCTTTCTTT
TRBD1	TRBV19	TRBJ2-7	NA	CASSITRDSPYEQYF	TGTGCCAGTAGTATAACCCGGGACAGTCCCTACGAGCAGTACTTC
NA	TRBV9	TRBJ1-1	few	CASSVVDPGDTEAFF	TGTGCCAGCAGCGTAGTCGATCCGGGAGACACTGAAGCTTTCTTT
NA	TRBV5-1	TRBJ2-3	NA	CASNEGLGTDTQYF	TGCGCCAGCAATGAGGGTTTGGGCACAGATACGCAGTATTTT
NA	TRBV5-1	TRBJ1-1	NA	CASSLGGGEGEAFF	TGCGCCAGCAGCTTGGGAGGCGGGGAGGGTGAAGCTTTCTTT
NA	TRBV6-5	TRBJ1-1	NA	CASRRTSGNTEAFF	TGTGCCAGCCGACGAACGTCAGGGAACACTGAAGCTTTCTTT
TRBD1	TRBV11-2	TRBJ2-7	NA	CASSPGDRGPYEQYF	TGTGCCAGCAGCCCCGGGGACAGAGGACCCTACGAGCAGTACTTC
NA	TRBV5-1	TRBJ2-1	NA	CASSYRNGAYNEQFF	TGCGCCAGCAGCTACAGGAACGGCGCCTACAATGAGCAGTTCTTC
TRBD2	TRBV2	TRBJ2-1	NA	CASSDELAGALGQFF	TGTGCCAGCAGTGATGAGCTAGCGGGGGCCTTGGGGCAGTTCTTC
NA	TRBV18	TRBJ1-5	NA	CASSDSYQPQHF	TGTGCCAGCTCAGACAGTTATCAGCCCCAGCATTTT
NA	TRBV6-5	TRBJ1-4	NA	CATKTGWEGEKLFF	TGTGCCACCAAAACAGGGTGGGAGGGTGAAAAACTGTTTTTT
NA	TRBV9	TRBJ1-1	NA	CASSVGRRLNTEAFF	TGTGCCAGCAGCGTAGGTAGGCGGTTGAACACTGAAGCTTTCTTT
TRBD1	TRBV29-1	TRBJ2-5	few	CSGGDRVQETQYF	TGCAGCGGGGGGGACAGGGTTCAAGAGACCCAGTACTTC
NA	TRBV4-3	TRBJ2-3	once	CASSQDSSTDTQYF	TGCGCCAGCAGCCAAGATAGCAGCACAGATACGCAGTATTTT
TRBD1	TRBV30	TRBJ2-5	NA	CAWSTGGETQYF	TGTGCCTGGAGTACAGGGGGGGAGACCCAGTACTTC
NA	TRBV3-1/TRBV3-2	TRBJ2-3	NA	CASSQDNTDTQYF	TGTGCCAGCAGCCAGGACAACACAGATACGCAGTATTTT
NA	TRBV12-5	TRBJ2-1	NA	CASASSSYNEQFF	TGTGCTAGCGCATCCAGCTCCTACAATGAGCAGTTCTTC
NA	TRBV4-1	TRBJ2-2	NA	CASSLRNTGELFF	TGCGCCAGCAGCCTTCGGAACACCGGGGAGCTGTTTTTT
TRBD1	TRBV11-2	TRBJ2-1	NA	CASSSNGQGADEQFF	TGTGCCAGCAGCTCCAACGGACAGGGGGCCGATGAGCAGTTCTTC
TRBD1	TRBV7-9	TRBJ2-5	NA	CASRRDRAETQYF	TGTGCCAGCAGGCGGGACAGGGCCGAGACCCAGTACTTC
NA	TRBV24-1	TRBJ2-2	NA	CATSDSGTSNTGELFF	TGTGCCACCAGTGATTCCGGGACATCGAACACCGGGGAGCTGTTTTTT
TRBD1	TRBV5-5	TRBJ1-2	NA	CASSPLQGAIAYGYTF	TGTGCCAGCAGCCCACTACAGGGGGCTATAGCATATGGCTACACCTTC
TRBD1	TRBV4-3	TRBJ1-4	NA	CASSLDRENEKLFF	TGCGCCAGCAGCCTGGACAGGGAAAATGAAAAACTGTTTTTT
NA	TRBV6-2/TRBV6-3	TRBJ1-5	NA	CASSRTDNQPQHF	TGTGCCAGCAGTCGGACAGACAATCAGCCCCAGCATTTT
NA	TRBV14	TRBJ2-7	NA	CASSLKRYEQYF	TGTGCCAGCAGCCTCAAGAGATACGAGCAGTACTTC
NA	TRBV6-2/TRBV6-3	TRBJ2-2	NA	CASSYSVENPTGELFF	TGTGCCAGCAGTTACTCTGTTGAGAACCCCACCGGGGAGCTGTTTTTT
NA	TRBV2	TRBJ2-6	once	CASSKQGISGANVLTF	TGTGCCAGCAGTAAGCAGGGTATATCTGGGGCCAACGTCCTGACTTTC
TRBD2	TRBV7-2	TRBJ2-3	once	CASSPGTSGGVRTDTQYF	TGTGCCAGCAGCCCGGGGACTAGCGGGGGGGTTCGCACAGATACGCAGTATTTT
TRBD1	TRBV19	TRBJ1-4	NA	CASSTTGQGEKLFF	TGTGCCAGTAGCACGACAGGGCAGGGTGAAAAACTGTTTTTT
NA	TRBV5-6	TRBJ2-1	NA	CASSLALVGHEQFF	TGTGCCAGCAGCTTGGCGCTTGTGGGCCATGAGCAGTTCTTC
TRBD1	TRBV18	TRBJ2-5	NA	CASSPPGQGAETQYF	TGTGCCAGCTCACCACCGGGACAGGGGGCGGAGACCCAGTACTTC
TRBD1	TRBV6-5	TRBJ1-2	NA	CASSYSEGTGYGYTF	TGTGCCAGCAGTTACTCAGAAGGGACAGGGTACGGCTACACCTTC
NA	TRBV30	TRBJ1-1	once	CAWSVREAGLGVGAFF	TGTGCCTGGAGTGTACGTGAAGCGGGCCTCGGTGTCGGAGCTTTCTTT
TRBD1	TRBV5-5	TRBJ2-7	NA	CASSSPGQGIYEQYF	TGTGCCAGCAGCTCCCCGGGACAGGGGATCTACGAGCAGTACTTC
TRBD1	TRBV7-9	TRBJ1-2	few	CASSLTDRGRRGYTF	TGTGCCAGCAGCTTAACGGACAGGGGGCGGAGAGGCTACACCTTC
NA	TRBV6-6	TRBJ2-7	NA	CASSPRSGGQLSYEQYF	TGTGCCAGCAGTCCCAGGTCTGGGGGCCAACTATCCTACGAGCAGTACTTC
TRBD2	TRBV3-1/TRBV3-2	TRBJ2-3	few	CASKALAGDVSDTQYF	TGTGCCAGCAAGGCCCTAGCGGGGGACGTCTCAGATACGCAGTATTTT
TRBD1	TRBV19	TRBJ2-1	NA	CASSILSGTGYNEQFF	TGTGCCAGTAGTATATTATCCGGGACAGGATACAATGAGCAGTTCTTC
TRBD1	TRBV5-4	TRBJ2-1	NA	CASSSSGTGYNEQFF	TGTGCCAGCAGCTCCTCCGGGACAGGGTACAATGAGCAGTTCTTC
NA	TRBV5-5	TRBJ2-3	NA	CASSFVGDTDTQYF	TGTGCCAGCAGCTTCGTGGGAGACACAGATACGCAGTATTTT
NA	TRBV6-5	TRBJ2-3	NA	CASMEGGTDTQYF	TGTGCCAGCATGGAAGGAGGCACAGATACGCAGTATTTT
TRBD1	TRBV4-2	TRBJ2-6	NA	CASSQGQGSGANVLTF	TGTGCCAGCAGCCAAGGACAGGGTTCCGGGGCCAACGTCCTGACTTTC
TRBD1	TRBV19	TRBJ1-1	NA	CASTPGQGNTEAFF	TGTGCCAGTACCCCGGGACAGGGAAACACTGAAGCTTTCTTT
NA	TRBV9	TRBJ1-5	NA	CASSVSGSEPQHF	TGTGCCAGCAGCGTATCAGGCTCGGAGCCCCAGCATTTT
TRBD1	TRBV12-3/TRBV12-4	TRBJ2-7	NA	CASSGQGYGQYF	TGTGCCAGCAGCGGACAGGGTTACGGGCAGTACTTC
TRBD2	TRBV5-1	TRBJ2-5	NA	CASSPSIGGSGETQYF	TGCGCCAGCAGCCCCTCAATCGGCGGGAGTGGGGAGACCCAGTACTTC
TRBD2	TRBV2	TRBJ2-3	NA	CASNGGASGGDPQYF	TGTGCCAGCAACGGGGGGGCTAGCGGAGGAGATCCGCAGTATTTT
TRBD1	TRBV2	TRBJ1-5	few	CASRTGGPQPQHF	TGTGCCAGCAGGACAGGGGGCCCTCAGCCCCAGCATTTT
NA	TRBV3-1/TRBV3-2	TRBJ2-7	NA	CASSQSRGSYEQYF	TGTGCCAGCAGCCAATCCAGGGGTTCCTACGAGCAGTACTTC
TRBD1	TRBV27	TRBJ2-7	NA	CASSSSQGESTYEQYF	TGTGCCAGCAGTTCTTCACAGGGGGAATCGACCTACGAGCAGTACTTC
TRBD2	TRBV11-3	TRBJ2-2	NA	CASSLARRGGSNTGELFF	TGTGCCAGCAGCTTAGCGAGGCGCGGGGGTTCGAACACCGGGGAGCTGTTTTTT
NA	TRBV12-3/TRBV12-4	TRBJ1-1	NA	CASSLSRSTEAFF	TGTGCCAGCAGTTTATCTCGGAGCACTGAAGCTTTCTTT
TRBD1	TRBV6-5	TRBJ2-5	once	CASSRDRKETQYF	TGTGCCAGCAGTCGGGACAGAAAAGAGACCCAGTACTTC
NA	TRBV6-2/TRBV6-3	TRBJ1-5	NA	CASSRGTGEGRPHF	TGTGCCAGCAGTCGGGGGACGGGCGAGGGTCGCCCGCATTTT
TRBD1	TRBV29-1	TRBJ2-5	NA	CSVEEGRGRGYGTQYF	TGCAGCGTTGAAGAAGGCAGGGGGCGCGGGTACGGGACCCAGTACTTC
NA	TRBV27	TRBJ1-4	NA	CASRLNGGEKLFF	TGTGCCAGCAGGCTGAACGGGGGGGAAAAACTGTTTTTT